The T cell receptor beta chain under discussion was sequenced for a study of response to subunit inactivated influenza vaccine. Trimming cost V 0 bases and J 8 bases, with 16 bases left between them. The CDR3 extends over 15 amino acids. The germline V gene encodes CDR1 MNHEY and CDR2 SVGAGI. Study-level findings and limits: T cells newly recruited by each seasonal influenza vaccination are few, the authors suggested.

TCRdb reprocessed the RT-PCR reads via MiXCR and lists one record per CDR3 protein. The table lists 400,000 to 650,000 distinct CDR3 sequences, approximately 7.2% of them singletons. There are many counts of this clonotype. Antigen specificity is unknown. The sequence derives from a man in his fifties or sixties who received an inactivated influenza vaccine. V and J are TRBV6-5 and TRBJ1-2; D may be TRBD1 (5 bases). Material: PBMCs from blood, obtained approximately 25 months after vaccination. CDR3 region: CASSYSPGPVYGYTF. The CDR3 DNA reads TGTGCCAGCAGTTACTCCCCGGGACCGGTTTACGGCTACACCTTC.